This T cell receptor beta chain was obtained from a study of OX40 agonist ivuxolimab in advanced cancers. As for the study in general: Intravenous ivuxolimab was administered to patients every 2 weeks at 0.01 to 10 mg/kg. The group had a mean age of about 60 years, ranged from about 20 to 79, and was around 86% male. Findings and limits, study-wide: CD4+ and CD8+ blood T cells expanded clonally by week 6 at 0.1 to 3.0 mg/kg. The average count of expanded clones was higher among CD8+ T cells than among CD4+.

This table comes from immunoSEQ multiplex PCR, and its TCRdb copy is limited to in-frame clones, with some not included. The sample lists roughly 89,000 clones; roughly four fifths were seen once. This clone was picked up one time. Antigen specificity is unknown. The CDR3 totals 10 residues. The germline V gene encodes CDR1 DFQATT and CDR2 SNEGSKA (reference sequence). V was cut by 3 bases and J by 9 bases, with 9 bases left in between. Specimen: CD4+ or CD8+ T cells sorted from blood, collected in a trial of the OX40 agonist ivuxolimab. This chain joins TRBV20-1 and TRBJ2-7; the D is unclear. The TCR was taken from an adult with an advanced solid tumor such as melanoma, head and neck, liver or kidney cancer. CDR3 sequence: CSASLGVQYF. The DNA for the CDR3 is TGCAGTGCTAGTCTGGGCGTGCAGTACTTC.